The 30 T cell receptor beta chains presented below share a single source sample, sequenced in a study of CD8+ T cells in alopecia areata. The sequencing template was cDNA reverse transcribed from extracted RNA. Profiling relied on immunoSEQ multiplex PCR, and the TCRdb table lists in-frame clones only, not all of them. The sample contains about 130,000 clones, about 60% of which appear only once. Sample: CD4+ T cells sorted from blood, taken at week 0. The receptors originated from a human donor with alopecia areata.

The V gene is TRBV29-1, the J gene TRBJ1-1, with no clear D. CDR1 and CDR2 (germline): SQVTM, ANQGSEA. The CDR3 consists of 12 residues. Trimming removed 4 bases at V and 4 bases at J, with 10 bases between. CDR3 nucleotides: TGCAGCGTTGGGGTTCTGGGCACTGAAGCTTTCTTT. Its protein product is CSVGVLGTEAFF. The full variable domain, rest sourced from reference TRBV29-1 and TRBJ1-1, is SAVISQKPSRDICQRGTSLTIQCQVDSQVTMMFWYRQQPGQSLTLIATANQGSEATYESGFVIDKFPISRPNLTFSTLTVSNMSPEDSSIYLCSVGVLGTEAFFGQGTRLTVV.

This clone has just a few counts. V usage is TRBV10-2 and J usage is TRBJ2-5; 10 positions agree with TRBD2. V shed 7 bases, J shed 7 bases, and the junction held 6 bases outside the gene matches. CDR1 is WSHSY, CDR2 SAAADI, per germline. The CDR3 extends over 13 amino acids. The chain's CDR3 is CASNSGGARTQYF. The DNA of the CDR3 is TGCGCCAGCAACAGCGGGGGGGCAAGGACCCAGTACTTC.

V and J are TRBV7-9 and TRBJ2-7; perhaps TRBD1 as D (6 bases). The V gene lost 5 bases and the J gene lost 0 bases, with 11 bases spanning the gap. Germline CDR1 SEHNR, CDR2 FQNEAQ (reference sequence). The CDR3 has 14 residues. CDR3 region: CASSMDSSSYEQYF. CDR3 nucleotides: TGTGCCAGCAGCATGGACAGTAGCTCCTACGAGCAGTACTTC.

Here the CDR3 DNA reads TGTGCCACCAGCAGAGAACGTTTGGCCCCAAGCACAGATACGCAGTATTTT. Its protein is CATSRERLAPSTDTQYF. The chain employs TRBV15 and TRBJ2-3; D remains unclear. Between the trimmed V and J ends, which lost 0 bases and 0 bases, there was a span of 13 bases. Germline CDR1 LNHNV, CDR2 YYDKDF (reference sequence). The CDR3 extends over 17 amino acids. The entire variable domain, with the rest obtained from reference TRBV15 and TRBJ2-3, is as follows: DAMVIQNPRYQVTQFGKPVTLSCSQTLNHNVMYWYQQKSSQAPKLLFHYYDKDFNNEADTPDNFQSRRPNTSFCFLDIRSPGLGDTAMYLCATSRERLAPSTDTQYFGPGTRLTVL.

V usage is TRBV19 and J usage is TRBJ2-2; D ambiguous. V dropped 5 bases and J dropped 0 bases, with 16 bases sitting between them. CDR3 length: 17 amino acids. Germline assignment: CDR1 LNHDA and CDR2 SQIVND (reference sequence). CDR3 in DNA: TGTGCCAGTAGTGGCCCCCCGGGCACCTCGAACACCGGGGAGCTGTTTTTT. Encoded protein: CASSGPPGTSNTGELFF.

This clone was counted a few times. The chain recombines TRBV7-2 with TRBJ1-6; 10 bases are a match to TRBD1. After removal of 5 bases from V and 6 bases from J, the junction contained 7 bases not matched to a gene. The CDR3 sequence is 16 residues long. Looked up from germline, CDR1 is SGHTA and CDR2 is FQGNSA. The CDR3 sequence: CASSHGQGGANSPLHF. The CDR3 DNA sequence: TGTGCCAGCAGCCACGGACAGGGGGGGGCTAATTCACCCCTCCACTTT. Full variable domain (outside the CDR3, taken from reference TRBV7-2 and TRBJ1-6): GAGVSQSPSNKVTEKGKDVELRCDPISGHTALYWYRQSLGQGLEFLIYFQGNSAPDKSGLPSDRFSAERTGGSVSTLTIQRTQQEDSAVYLCASSHGQGGANSPLHFGNGTRLTVT.

The chain carries TRBV30 and TRBJ2-3, with no clear D. The V and J ends lost 5 bases and 0 bases respectively, with 3 bases between them. The CDR3 loop spans 11 amino acids. Germline V gene data show CDR1 as GTSNPN and CDR2 as SVGIG (reference sequence). The chain's CDR3 is CAWASTDTQYF. Here the CDR3 DNA reads TGTGCCTGGGCTAGCACAGATACGCAGTATTTT. Together with reference TRBV30 and TRBJ2-3, the CDR3 gives the full variable domain: SQTIHQWPATLVQPVGSPLSLECTVEGTSNPNLYWYRQAAGRGLQLLFYSVGIGQISSEVPQNLSASRPQDRQFILSSKKLLLSDSGFYLCAWASTDTQYFGPGTRLTVL.

The V and J genes are TRBV29-1 and TRBJ2-7; 7 bases fit TRBD1. Trimming took 7 bases from V and 3 from J; bases not matched to a gene: 9. Germline-derived CDR1 and CDR2 are SQVTM and ANQGSEA. CDR3 length: 13 amino acids. In DNA form, the CDR3 reads TGCAGCGGCCAGGACAGGAAAGTCTACGAGCAGTACTTC. Amino acids: CSGQDRKVYEQYF.

The rearrangement joins TRBV7-2 to TRBJ2-5; 8 nucleotides agree with TRBD1. The CDR3 has 14 residues. V lost 5 bases and J lost 4; bases outside the gene matches: 6. Germline V gene data show CDR1 as SGHTA and CDR2 as FQGNSA. CDR3 loop: CASSRPGGTETQYF. The CDR3 DNA follows: TGTGCCAGCAGCCGACCAGGGGGCACAGAGACCCAGTACTTC.

CDR3 sequence: CASSFGSTPQETQYF. The CDR3 coding sequence is TGTGCCAGCAGCTTTGGGAGTACCCCGCAAGAGACCCAGTACTTC. The chain uses TRBV7-9 and TRBJ2-5; tentatively, D is TRBD2 (5 bases). Germline assignment: CDR1 SEHNR and CDR2 FQNEAQ (reference sequence). The CDR3 runs to 15 residues. Trimming removed 3 bases from V and 2 bases from J, with 13 bases in between.

In this sample, this clone turned up a few times. The rearrangement links TRBV29-1 to TRBJ2-6, with D perhaps TRBD2 (5 bases). V lost 6 bases to trimming and J lost 1 base, with 10 bases between them. Germline lookup yields CDR1 SQVTM and CDR2 ANQGSEA. This CDR3 has 14 residues. CDR3: CSVDLASGANVLTF. The CDR3 DNA sequence: TGCAGCGTGGACTTGGCGTCTGGGGCCAACGTCCTGACTTTC.

This sequence joins TRBV29-1 and TRBJ2-2, with 8 bases that match TRBD2. The J segment lost 4 bases and the V segment lost 4 bases, leaving 11 bases of the junction unmatched. This CDR3 contains 16 residues. In germline, CDR1 is SQVTM, CDR2 ANQGSEA. CDR3 nucleotide sequence: TGCAGCGTTGGCCCACGGGGGGGCGCGGGCACCGGGGAGCTGTTTTTT. Protein product: CSVGPRGGAGTGELFF.

V gene TRBV19 combines with J gene TRBJ1-5; D uncertain. Germline V CDR1 and CDR2: LNHDA, SQIVND (reference sequence). CDR3 length: 12 residues. Trimming took off 5 bases at V and 0 bases at J, with 2 bases between the two ends. The CDR3 sequence: CASSPSNQPQHF. The CDR3 DNA reads TGTGCCAGTAGTCCTAGCAATCAGCCCCAGCATTTT.

The J gene is TRBJ1-6, the V gene TRBV5-1; maybe TRBD1 (5 bases). Trimming removed 0 bases from V and 5 bases from J, with 12 bases in between. This CDR3 is built from 16 residues. Germline CDR1 reads SGHRS; CDR2 reads YFSETQ. Here the CDR3 reads CASSLGAGTNNSPLHF. In DNA form, the CDR3 reads TGCGCCAGCAGCTTGGGGGCAGGGACTAATAATTCACCCCTCCACTTT.

This clone has just a few counts. The CDR3 protein is CASSVGGQNNYGYTF. Written as DNA, the CDR3 is TGTGCCAGCAGCGTAGGAGGACAGAACAACTATGGCTACACCTTC. The chain is built from TRBV9 and TRBJ1-2, with D maybe TRBD1 (6 bases). There are 15 residues in the CDR3. From germline, CDR1 is SGDLS and CDR2 YYNGEE. V shed 0 bases and J shed 2 bases, with 11 bases lying between them.

This chain connects TRBV4-1 to TRBJ1-5; 8 bases are a match to TRBD1. Trimming took 0 bases from V and 8 from J; bases not matched to a gene: 12. The CDR3 is made up of 17 amino acids. Germline values: CDR1 MGHRA, CDR2 YSYEKL. CDR3 residues: CASSQDRGTGLSEPQHF. The CDR3 coding sequence is TGCGCCAGCAGCCAAGATCGAGGGACAGGCCTTAGTGAGCCCCAGCATTTT.

The J gene is TRBJ2-1, the V gene TRBV4-3; 14 bases are a match to TRBD2. The CDR3 is 18 residues long. The V and J ends lost 1 base and 0 bases, in that order; junction bases with no gene match: 2. Germline values: CDR1 LGHNA, CDR2 YSLEER. In DNA form, the CDR3 reads TGCGCCAGCAGCCAAGGACTAGCGGGGGGGAGCTCCTACAATGAGCAGTTCTTC. It codes for CASSQGLAGGSSYNEQFF.

V and J are TRBV7-9 and TRBJ1-2; maybe TRBD1 (6 bases). Germline values: CDR1 SEHNR, CDR2 FQNEAQ (reference sequence). The CDR3 length is 14 residues. The germline V and J ends were trimmed by 3 bases and 5 bases, with 13 bases remaining between them. CDR3 in amino acids: CASSFDRNGYGYTF. CDR3 DNA sequence: TGTGCCAGCAGCTTCGACAGGAACGGGTATGGCTACACCTTC.

The chain has TRBV5-4 and TRBJ2-2; D possibly corresponds to TRBD1 (5 bases). CDR3 size: 15 residues. Trimming left V 0 bases short and J 1 base short, with 7 bases between. CDR1 SGHNT and CDR2 YYREEE come from the germline V gene (reference sequence). The CDR3 is CASSLDRLNTGELFF. The DNA of the CDR3 is TGTGCCAGCAGCTTGGACAGGCTGAACACCGGGGAGCTGTTTTTT.

The chain is built from TRBV30 and TRBJ2-2, with 7 nucleotides matching TRBD1. V shed 2 bases and J 4 bases; nucleotides not matched to a gene: 4. The CDR3 extends over 14 amino acids. In germline, CDR1 is GTSNPN, CDR2 SVGIG (reference sequence). The CDR3 DNA follows: TGTGCCTGGAGTCAGGGGGTAGGCACCGGGGAGCTGTTTTTT. This encodes CAWSQGVGTGELFF.

This clone was seen once. Other DNA sequences in the sample encode the same CDR3. The chain couples TRBV30 to TRBJ1-2; D unclear. The germline V and J ends were trimmed by 5 bases and 2 bases, with 9 bases remaining between them. From germline, CDR1 is GTSNPN and CDR2 SVGIG (reference sequence). CDR3 length: 12 residues. The CDR3 here is CAWSSGNYGYTF. Written as DNA, the CDR3 is TGTGCCTGGTCATCGGGGAACTATGGCTACACCTTC.

V usage is TRBV7-2 and J usage is TRBJ1-5; the D gene is possibly TRBD1 (5 bases). Germline V CDR1 and CDR2: SGHTA, FQGNSA. Trimming cost V 5 bases and J 7 bases, with 12 bases left between them. The CDR3 has 13 amino acids. The CDR3 DNA is TGTGCCAGCAGCCTGGGACCTTCCCAGCCCCAGCATTTT. This codes for CASSLGPSQPQHF.

The chain couples TRBV7-6 to TRBJ1-2, with 9 bases aligning to TRBD1. Per germline, CDR1 SGHVS and CDR2 FNYEAQ. This CDR3 contains 13 residues. J lost 6 bases, V lost 1 base, and 0 bases had no gene match. The CDR3: CASSLDRGHGYTF. CDR3 sequence (DNA): TGTGCCAGCAGCTTAGACAGGGGGCATGGCTACACCTTC.

This clone has just a few counts. J is TRBJ2-5 and V is TRBV29-1, with D uncertain. Trimming pared 6 bases from V and 1 base from J, leaving 12 bases between. CDR1 SQVTM and CDR2 ANQGSEA come from the germline V gene. The CDR3 is 13 residues long. CDR3 in DNA: TGCAGCGTCTCTAGTCGCAGCCAAGAGACCCAGTACTTC. This sequence encodes CSVSSRSQETQYF.

The V gene is TRBV25-1, the J gene TRBJ1-2, with no clear D. V lost 1 base and J lost 4, with 7 bases in between. The CDR3 is made up of 13 amino acids. Germline-derived CDR1 and CDR2 are MGHDK and SYGVNS. The CDR3 bases are TGTGCCAGCAGTGAATCCCGGGGCTATGGCTACACCTTC. As protein: CASSESRGYGYTF.

This chain links TRBV2 with TRBJ2-1; 7 bases map to TRBD1. In germline, CDR1 is SNHLY, CDR2 FYNNEI. The CDR3 extends over 15 amino acids. Trimming took 5 bases from V and 5 from J; bases not matched to a gene: 9. The CDR3 DNA follows: TGTGCCAGCAGTCCGGAGGACAGGTTCGACAATGAGCAGTTCTTC. This sequence encodes CASSPEDRFDNEQFF. Filled out from reference TRBV2 and TRBJ2-1, the complete variable domain reads EPEVTQTPSHQVTQMGQEVILRCVPISNHLYFYWYRQILGQKVEFLVSFYNNEISEKSEIFDDQFSVERPDGSNFTLKIRSTKLEDSAMYFCASSPEDRFDNEQFFGPGTRLTVL.

This clone was found a few times. The CDR3 region has the DNA TGTGCCAGCTCACCATCGTGGACCGCGGTGGACGAGCAGTACTTC. The encoded protein is CASSPSWTAVDEQYF. The V call is TRBV18, the J call TRBJ2-7; D not certain. The CDR3 runs 15 residues. The germline V and J ends were trimmed by 2 bases and 5 bases, with 16 bases remaining between them. The V gene's germline CDR1 is KGHSH and CDR2 LQKENI.

This clone was detected a few times. V usage is TRBV4-2 and J usage is TRBJ2-2; D gene ambiguous. The CDR3 totals 14 residues. The germline gives CDR1 LGHNA, CDR2 YNFKEQ. V lost 0 bases to trimming and J lost 4 bases, with 6 bases between them. The CDR3 here is CASSQELRTGELFF. The DNA of the CDR3 is TGTGCCAGCAGCCAAGAATTACGCACCGGGGAGCTGTTTTTT.

The chain joins TRBV25-1 to TRBJ1-1, with 7 nucleotides matching TRBD1. Germline CDR1 and CDR2: MGHDK and SYGVNS. The CDR3 consists of 14 residues. J gave up 5 bases and V 6 bases, and 9 bases lay outside the gene matches. As DNA, the CDR3 is TGTGCCAGCAGCCTGTACAGGGGAGCAACTGAAGCTTTCTTT. It specifies CASSLYRGATEAFF.

This chain links TRBV10-3 with TRBJ2-6; D gene unclear. V lost 10 bases to trimming and J lost 2 bases, with 15 bases between them. From germline, CDR1 is ENHRY and CDR2 SYGVKD. The length of the CDR3 is 15 residues. For the CDR3, the DNA is TGTGCCAACTTTAACCCGGGCCCTGGGGCCAACGTCCTGACTTTC. As protein: CANFNPGPGANVLTF.